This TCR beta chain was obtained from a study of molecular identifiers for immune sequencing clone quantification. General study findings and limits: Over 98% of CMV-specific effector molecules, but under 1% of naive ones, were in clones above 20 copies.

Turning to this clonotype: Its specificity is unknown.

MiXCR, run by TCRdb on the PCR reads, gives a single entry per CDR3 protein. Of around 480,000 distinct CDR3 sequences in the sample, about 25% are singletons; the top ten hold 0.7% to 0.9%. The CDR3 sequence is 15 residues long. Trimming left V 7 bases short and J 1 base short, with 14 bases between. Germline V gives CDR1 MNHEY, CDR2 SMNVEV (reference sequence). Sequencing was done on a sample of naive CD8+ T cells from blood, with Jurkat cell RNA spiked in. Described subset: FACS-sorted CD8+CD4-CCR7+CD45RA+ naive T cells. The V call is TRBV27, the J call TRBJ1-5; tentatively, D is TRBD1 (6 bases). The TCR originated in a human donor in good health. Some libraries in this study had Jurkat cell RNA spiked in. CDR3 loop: CASTPIGTSNQPQHF. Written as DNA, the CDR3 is TGTGCCAGCACTCCGATCGGGACAAGCAATCAGCCCCAGCATTTT.